This TCR beta chain was identified during a study of blood T cells in healthy people across ages. CDR3 length: 15 residues. The germline gives CDR1 SGHRS, CDR2 YFSETQ. Deletions cut 4 bases from V and 8 bases from J, with 19 bases between. A second PCR, run for about 7 to 12 cycles, used a sample-barcoded 5' primer plus a J-beta primer mix. TCRdb reanalysed the 5' RACE reads using MiXCR and keeps one entry per CDR3 protein. Here the sample spans around 850,000 distinct CDR3 sequences, around 34% being singletons. The sequenced sample consisted of blood. This clonotype originated in a man between 18 and 29 years old in good health. This chain connects TRBV5-1 to TRBJ2-1; the D gene is possibly TRBD2 (6 bases). The CDR3 is CASSTRDLRDDEQFF. The CDR3 DNA reads as TGCGCCAGCAGCACGCGGGACTTAAGGGACGATGAGCAGTTCTTC. Drawing the rest from reference TRBV5-1 and TRBJ2-1, the complete variable domain is KAGVTQTPRYLIKTRGQQVTLSCSPISGHRSVSWYQQTPGQGLQFLFEYFSETQRNKGNFPGRFSGRQFSNSRSEMNVSTLELGDSALYLCASSTRDLRDDEQFFGPGTRLTVL.